This is a list of T cell receptor beta chains from one sample in a study of blood T cells in healthy people across ages. A single record per CDR3 protein comes from TCRdb applying MiXCR to the 5' RACE reads. Of 1.8 million or so distinct CDR3 sequences in the sample, 35% to 50% were seen once. Sequenced: blood. The receptors were sampled from a human donor in good health. Both conserved end residues are part of each CDR3. The D gene is left open where the match is weak. Some rows have no size entry. The others give once, few or many, or a class for an expanded clone.

D	size	V	J	DNA	CDR3
TRBD1	-	TRBV6-6	TRBJ1-1	TGTGCCAGCAGCCCCTCGGACAGGGGGCGGGAAGCTTTCTTT	CASSPSDRGREAFF
TRBD1	-	TRBV9	TRBJ1-2	TGTGCCAGCACCAGGACAGGGGAATATGGCTACACCTTC	CASTRTGEYGYTF
-	few	TRBV7-2	TRBJ2-7	TGTGCCAGCAGCTTAGCGTCTCTAGATTACGAGCAGTACTTC	CASSLASLDYEQYF
-	-	TRBV29-1	TRBJ2-1	TGCAGCGTTTTCACCTTGCTGAGGGGGGCCAGAAATGAGCAGTTCTTC	CSVFTLLRGARNEQFF
-	few	TRBV11-2	TRBJ2-1	TGTGCCAGCAGCCACCGACAAACTTGGGATGAGCAGTTCTTC	CASSHRQTWDEQFF
TRBD1	-	TRBV20-1	TRBJ2-7	TGCAGTGTTAGAGATCGGGACAGGGTCTCCTACGAGCAGTACTTC	CSVRDRDRVSYEQYF
-	few	TRBV5-6	TRBJ1-5	TGTGCCAGCAGCTTGGGGGCCAGGGGTAGCAATCAGCCCCAGCATTTT	CASSLGARGSNQPQHF
-	few	TRBV7-2	TRBJ2-3	TGTGCCAGCAGCTGGAACGCCGGGTCCATCACAGATACGCAGTATTTT	CASSWNAGSITDTQYF
-	-	TRBV7-3	TRBJ1-1	TGTGCCAGCAGCTTAACCCCAGGGACTGAAGCTTTCTTT	CASSLTPGTEAFF
TRBD1	-	TRBV4-1	TRBJ2-7	TGCGCCAGCAGCCCCCACCCCGGGACAGGGGGGTACGAGCAGTACTTC	CASSPHPGTGGYEQYF
TRBD1	many	TRBV12-3/TRBV12-4	TRBJ1-2	TGTGCCAGCAGTTCCGGATGGGACAGGGCTAACTATGGCTACACCTTC	CASSSGWDRANYGYTF
-	-	TRBV20-1	TRBJ2-4	TGCAGTGCTACCTTTGATCGGGGGCCAACCTTTCAGTACTTC	CSATFDRGPTFQYF
-	few	TRBV4-3	TRBJ1-2	TGCGCCAGCAGCCAAGGGAGGGCCTACTATGGCTACACCTTC	CASSQGRAYYGYTF
-	-	TRBV4-2	TRBJ2-1	TGTGCCAGCAGCCAAGCTGGATGGGCGCAGTTCTTC	CASSQAGWAQFF
TRBD1	few	TRBV12-3/TRBV12-4	TRBJ2-3	TGTGCCAGCGTTCCGGGACAGGGGGTTTTGGATACGCAGTATTTT	CASVPGQGVLDTQYF
-	few	TRBV3-1	TRBJ1-2	TGTGCCAGCAGCCACCCCGGCGGTATGGGCTACACCTTC	CASSHPGGMGYTF
-	many	TRBV7-9	TRBJ1-5	TGTGCCAGCAGCTTAGGGTTGTTGGGAGACAATCAGCCCCAGCATTTT	CASSLGLLGDNQPQHF
-	-	TRBV4-3	TRBJ1-4	TGCGCCAGCAGCCAAGAACATCGGGGGGCGTTGGAAAAACTGTTTTTT	CASSQEHRGALEKLFF
TRBD1	-	TRBV12-3/TRBV12-4	TRBJ2-6	TGTGCCAGCAGTCGAACAGGGGTCGGGGCCAACGTCCTGACTTTC	CASSRTGVGANVLTF
-	many	TRBV18	TRBJ2-5	TGTGCCAGCTCACCGGGACTCGGAGAGACCCAGTACTTC	CASSPGLGETQYF
-	-	TRBV7-3	TRBJ2-5	TGTGCCAGCAGCTCTGATGGGGGCAGGCAAGAGACCCAGTACTTC	CASSSDGGRQETQYF
-	many	TRBV7-9	TRBJ1-2	TGTGCCAGCAGCTTGGGCAGGGATGGCTACACCTTC	CASSLGRDGYTF
-	-	TRBV3-1	TRBJ2-7	TGTGCCAGCAGCTTAGATCTTCGGGGTGTCTCCTACGAGCAGTACTTC	CASSLDLRGVSYEQYF
TRBD1	few	TRBV9	TRBJ1-2	TGTGCCAGCAGCGACCCGCTATCCGACAGGGCTAACTATGGCTACACCTTC	CASSDPLSDRANYGYTF